A selection of T cell receptor beta chains follows, all from one sample in a study of metastatic and nonmetastatic thyroid tumors. Using MiXCR, TCRdb re-called clones from the PCR reads. The sample carries 25,000 to 30,000 clones, roughly 16% recorded once. Source material: blood. Receptors were obtained from a female donor with papillary thyroid cancer or a benign thyroid nodule (not recorded which). Some clones in this sample may be carry-over from other donors' samples. CDR3s include the opening cysteine and the closing phenylalanine or tryptophan. A D gene is named only where the DNA matches it firmly. The size field is filled for only some rows; it gives once, few, many or a size class.

abundance	d_gene	j_gene	v_gene	CDR3aa	CDR3nt
many	TRBD1	TRBJ1-2	TRBV24-1	CATSGQDNYGYTF	TGTGCCACCTCTGGACAGGACAACTATGGCTACACCTTC
many	-	TRBJ2-3	TRBV5-4	CASRDTGAGGTDTQYF	TGTGCCAGCAGGGACACGGGAGCCGGTGGGACAGATACGCAGTATTTT
many	-	TRBJ2-5	TRBV2	CASSQGRETQYF	TGTGCCAGCAGTCAGGGACGGGAGACCCAGTACTTC
-	-	TRBJ2-1	TRBV2	CASSTDQRAVQFF	TGTGCCAGCAGTACAGACCAGAGAGCGGTGCAGTTCTTC
many	TRBD2	TRBJ2-1	TRBV28	CASSPTSGGVEQFF	TGTGCCAGCAGTCCAACTAGCGGGGGAGTCGAGCAGTTCTTC
many	-	TRBJ2-5	TRBV20-1	CSARGPAETQYF	TGCAGTGCTAGGGGGCCAGCGGAGACCCAGTACTTC
-	-	TRBJ1-6	TRBV11-2	CASNPSTGPWSNSPLHF	TGTGCCAGCAACCCTTCGACGGGCCCTTGGTCTAATTCACCCCTCCACTTT
few	-	TRBJ2-3	TRBV24-1	CATMAAVADTQYF	TGTGCCACCATGGCTGCTGTCGCAGATACGCAGTATTTT
medium-sized	-	TRBJ2-3	TRBV6-4	CASSDSRGTASTDTQYF	TGTGCCAGCAGTGACTCTCGGGGGACGGCTAGCACAGATACGCAGTATTTT
-	-	TRBJ1-3	TRBV27	CASSLSPWARFSGNTIYF	TGTGCCAGCAGTTTAAGTCCGTGGGCCAGGTTCTCTGGAAACACCATATATTTT
few	-	TRBJ1-3	TRBV6-1	CASSEGRRGDGNTIYF	TGTGCCAGCAGTGAAGGCCGGCGGGGGGATGGAAACACCATATATTTT
many	TRBD1	TRBJ2-3	TRBV3-1	CASRRDTTGGLSTDTQYF	TGTGCCAGCAGACGGGATACTACAGGGGGCCTCAGCACAGATACGCAGTATTTT
-	-	TRBJ2-7	TRBV7-6	CASSSRGASSYEQYF	TGTGCCAGCAGCTCCCGTGGGGCGAGCTCCTACGAGCAGTACTTC
medium-sized	-	TRBJ1-1	TRBV27	CASSLSGRIRNTEAFF	TGTGCCAGCAGTTTAAGCGGTCGAATTCGGAACACTGAAGCTTTCTTT
few	-	TRBJ1-1	TRBV28	CASSLGQGNTEAFF	TGTGCCAGCAGTTTGGGGCAGGGGAACACTGAAGCTTTCTTT
medium-sized	-	TRBJ2-2	TRBV28	CASSPLYHNTGELFF	TGTGCCAGCAGCCCCCTATACCATAACACCGGGGAGCTGTTTTTT
few	TRBD2	TRBJ2-5	TRBV6-1	CASSGLAGVGGETQYF	TGTGCCAGCAGTGGACTAGCGGGAGTGGGGGGGGAGACCCAGTACTTC
-	-	TRBJ2-7	TRBV5-1	CASSRGTRRDEQYF	TGCGCCAGCAGCAGAGGGACACGACGCGACGAGCAGTACTTC
many	TRBD1	TRBJ1-5	TRBV20-1	CSASYTGGAAWGNQPQHF	TGCAGTGCTAGTTATACAGGGGGCGCCGCCTGGGGCAATCAGCCCCAGCATTTT
many	-	TRBJ1-5	TRBV19	CASSVLRQNSNQPQHF	TGTGCCAGTAGTGTCCTTCGACAGAACAGCAATCAGCCCCAGCATTTT
few	-	TRBJ1-1	TRBV6-2/TRBV6-3	CASRRVNTEAFF	TGTGCCAGCAGGCGGGTGAACACTGAAGCTTTCTTT
many	TRBD1	TRBJ2-1	TRBV4-2	CASTRQGVRNEQFF	TGTGCCAGCACCAGGCAGGGGGTCCGAAATGAGCAGTTCTTC
-	-	TRBJ1-4	TRBV28	CTSSLYQGTEKLFF	TGTACCAGCAGTTTATATCAGGGGACTGAAAAACTGTTTTTT
many	-	TRBJ1-3	TRBV3-1	CASSQDGRDTIYF	TGTGCCAGCAGCCAAGATGGGAGAGACACCATATATTTT
many	-	TRBJ1-1	TRBV5-8	CASSLEGRVGTEAFF	TGTGCCAGCAGCTTGGAGGGTCGGGTCGGGACTGAAGCTTTCTTT
many	-	TRBJ2-1	TRBV5-1	CASSADLNYNEQFF	TGCGCCAGCAGCGCGGACTTGAACTACAATGAGCAGTTCTTC
few	-	TRBJ1-2	TRBV6-4	CASSTKALYGYTF	TGTGCCAGCAGCACAAAAGCCCTCTATGGCTACACCTTC
-	-	TRBJ1-5	TRBV11-2	CASSLTPEFNQPQHF	TGTGCCAGCAGCTTAACCCCTGAGTTCAATCAGCCCCAGCATTTT
many	-	TRBJ1-4	TRBV6-1	CASSPSHSRASLLF	TGTGCCAGCAGTCCTAGCCATTCTCGGGCCTCTCTTCTTTTT
many	TRBD1	TRBJ1-2	TRBV3-1	CASSSPGQGNGYTF	TGTGCCAGCAGCTCCCCGGGACAGGGCAATGGCTACACCTTC
many	TRBD2	TRBJ2-2	TRBV7-2	CASSLAGLAGEAGELFF	TGTGCCAGCAGCTTAGCGGGACTAGCGGGAGAGGCCGGGGAGCTGTTTTTT
many	-	TRBJ1-2	TRBV3-1	CASSQAGTEYGYTF	TGTGCCAGCAGCCAGGCCGGGACCGAGTATGGCTACACCTTC
-	TRBD1	TRBJ2-6	TRBV4-1	CASSLQFKPGQGASGANVLTF	TGCGCCAGCAGCTTACAATTCAAACCGGGACAGGGGGCCTCGGGGGCCAACGTCCTGACTTTC
-	TRBD1	TRBJ2-7	TRBV19	CASSIGRGPYEQYF	TGTGCCAGTAGTATAGGTAGGGGGCCCTACGAGCAGTACTTC
-	TRBD2	TRBJ2-2	TRBV11-1	CASSSQTSGRRGGELFF	TGTGCCAGCAGCTCCCAGACTAGCGGGAGGAGGGGCGGGGAGCTGTTTTTT
-	TRBD1	TRBJ1-2	TRBV6-1	CATQGSSYGYTF	TGTGCCACACAGGGGAGCAGCTATGGCTACACCTTC
few	-	TRBJ2-7	TRBV25-1	CASSDPRVYEQYF	TGTGCCAGCAGTGACCCTAGGGTCTACGAGCAGTACTTC
-	TRBD2	TRBJ2-7	TRBV20-1	CSASGGRAVAGGLAYEQYF	TGCAGTGCTAGTGGGGGCAGGGCTGTAGCGGGAGGCTTGGCCTACGAGCAGTACTTC
many	TRBD1	TRBJ1-2	TRBV5-6	CASSPGQGYRGYTF	TGTGCCAGCAGCCCCGGACAGGGATATCGGGGCTACACCTTC
many	-	TRBJ1-3	TRBV19	CASSRPDLSSGNTIYF	TGTGCCAGTAGCCGACCTGACTTGAGCTCTGGAAACACCATATATTTT
many	-	TRBJ1-2	TRBV28	CASSFGGGFGYTF	TGTGCCAGCAGTTTCGGGGGAGGTTTTGGCTACACCTTC